One TCR beta chain is described in this entry. Its specificity is not known. This specimen belongs to a study of T cell responses to AZD1222 COVID-19 vaccine. The study, taken as a whole, reports: Most donors were white British and more were female, and clonal diversity was possibly underestimated. Vaccine-associated CD4 TCRs ranged over spike, dominating at 160-218 and 743-854. Without day 14 samples, only post-peak T cell repertoires were studied.

Using immunoSEQ multiplex PCR, the repertoire was profiled, and TCRdb retains in-frame clones only, with some absent. The sample lists about 150,000 clones, 75% to 95% occurring once. Trimming cost V 0 bases and J 4 bases; bases outside gene matches: 9. Germline V lookup: CDR1 SGHKS, CDR2 YYEKEE (reference sequence). CDR3 length: 17 residues. It was second doses at about 4 or about 12 weeks that were pooled. This TCR came from an adult who received the AZD1222 COVID-19 vaccine. This sequence joins TRBV5-5 and TRBJ2-3; TRBD1 agrees at 9 bases. The input for sequencing was peripheral blood, taken 28 days after the second AZD1222 dose. CDR3 in amino acids: CASSLAATGGSSDTQYF. CDR3 nucleotide sequence: TGTGCCAGCAGCTTGGCAGCGACAGGGGGTAGTTCAGATACGCAGTATTTT.